This TCR beta chain was obtained from a study of early T cells in non-severe SARS-CoV-2 infection. Study-wide context: Sequencing of unsorted whole blood was done on bulk RNA, leaving chains unpaired.

This clonotype was seen only a few times. Its antigen is as yet unknown. CDR1 and CDR2 from the germline V gene are MDHEN and SYDVKM. V was cut by 6 bases and J by 2 bases, with 8 bases left in between. This CDR3 comprises 14 residues. Study-wide results and limits: Lookups in VDJdb leaned toward anti-spike CD8 responses and missed private and CD4 specificities.

In the library, individual cDNA molecules carried attached unique molecular identifiers. TCRdb reprocessed the 5' RACE reads with MiXCR, giving one entry per CDR3 protein. The sample has 62,000 or so distinct CDR3 sequences; about 9.3% are singletons. The TCR originated in an adult who was a healthcare worker with PCR-confirmed SARS-CoV-2 infection or an uninfected control (not recorded which). The chain uses TRBV28 and TRBJ2-6, with D unclear. What was sequenced was whole blood. CDR3 coding DNA: TGTGCCAGCAGATACAGTGCTGGGGCCAACGTCCTGACTTTC. Translation gives CASRYSAGANVLTF.